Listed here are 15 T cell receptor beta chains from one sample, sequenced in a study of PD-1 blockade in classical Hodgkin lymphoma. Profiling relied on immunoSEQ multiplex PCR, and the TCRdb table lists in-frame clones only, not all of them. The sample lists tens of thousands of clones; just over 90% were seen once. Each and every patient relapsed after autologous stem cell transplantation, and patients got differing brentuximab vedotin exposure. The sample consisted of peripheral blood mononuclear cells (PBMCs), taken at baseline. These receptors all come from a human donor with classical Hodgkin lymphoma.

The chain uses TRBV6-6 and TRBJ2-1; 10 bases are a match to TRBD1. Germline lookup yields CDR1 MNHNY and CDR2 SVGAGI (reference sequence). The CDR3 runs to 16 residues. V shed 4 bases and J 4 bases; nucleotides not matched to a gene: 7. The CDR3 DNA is TGTGCCAGCAGTTCACCTCTGGGACAGGGGTACAATGAGCAGTTCTTC. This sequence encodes CASSSPLGQGYNEQFF.

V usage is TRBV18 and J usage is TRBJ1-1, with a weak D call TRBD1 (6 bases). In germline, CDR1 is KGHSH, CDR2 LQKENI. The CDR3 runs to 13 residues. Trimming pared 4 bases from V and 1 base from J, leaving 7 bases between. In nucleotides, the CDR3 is TGTGCCAGCTCACTGGGACAGAACACTGAAGCTTTCTTT. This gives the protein CASSLGQNTEAFF.

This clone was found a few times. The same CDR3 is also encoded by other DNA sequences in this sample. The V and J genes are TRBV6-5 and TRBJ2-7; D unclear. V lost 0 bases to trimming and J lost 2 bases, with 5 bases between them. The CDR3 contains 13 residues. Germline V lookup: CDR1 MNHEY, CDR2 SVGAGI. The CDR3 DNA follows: TGTGCCAGCAGTTACTCCCCGACCTACGAGCAGTACTTC. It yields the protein CASSYSPTYEQYF.

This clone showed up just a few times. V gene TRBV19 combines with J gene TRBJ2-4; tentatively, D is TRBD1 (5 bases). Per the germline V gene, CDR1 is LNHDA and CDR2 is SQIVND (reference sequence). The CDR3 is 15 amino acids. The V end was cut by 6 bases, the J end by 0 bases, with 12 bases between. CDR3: CASSTGLLAKNIQYF. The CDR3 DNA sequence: TGTGCCAGTAGCACAGGATTACTAGCCAAAAACATTCAGTACTTC.

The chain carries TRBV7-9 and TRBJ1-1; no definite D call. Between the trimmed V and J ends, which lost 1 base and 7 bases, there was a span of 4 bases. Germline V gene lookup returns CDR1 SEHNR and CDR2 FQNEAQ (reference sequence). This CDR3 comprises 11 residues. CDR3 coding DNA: TGTGCCAGCAGCTTAGGGAATGAAGCTTTCTTT. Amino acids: CASSLGNEAFF.

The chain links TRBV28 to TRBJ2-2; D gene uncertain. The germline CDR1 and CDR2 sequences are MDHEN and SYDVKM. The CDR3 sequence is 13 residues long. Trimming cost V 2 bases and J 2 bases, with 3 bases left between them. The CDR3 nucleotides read TGTGCCAGCAGTTTAGCTAACACCGGGGAGCTGTTTTTT. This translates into CASSLANTGELFF.

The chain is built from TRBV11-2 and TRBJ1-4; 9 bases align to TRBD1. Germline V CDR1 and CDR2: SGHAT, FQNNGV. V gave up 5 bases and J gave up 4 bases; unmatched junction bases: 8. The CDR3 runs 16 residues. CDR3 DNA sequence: TGTGCCAGCAGCACACAGGGGACAGGGCGTAATGAAAAACTGTTTTTT. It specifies CASSTQGTGRNEKLFF.

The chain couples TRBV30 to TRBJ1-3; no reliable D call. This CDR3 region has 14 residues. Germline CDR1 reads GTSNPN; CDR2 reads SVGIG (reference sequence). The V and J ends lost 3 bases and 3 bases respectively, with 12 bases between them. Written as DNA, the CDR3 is TGTGCCTGGAGAGACATTGCGAGTGGAAACACCATATATTTT. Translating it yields CAWRDIASGNTIYF.

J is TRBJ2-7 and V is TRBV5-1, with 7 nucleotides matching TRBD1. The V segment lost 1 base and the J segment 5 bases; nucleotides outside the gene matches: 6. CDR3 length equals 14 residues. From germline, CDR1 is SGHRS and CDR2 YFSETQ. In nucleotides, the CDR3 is TGCGCCAGCAGCTTGTTAGGGGGCGTAGACGAGCAGTACTTC. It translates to CASSLLGGVDEQYF.

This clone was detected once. CDR3 nucleotide sequence: TGTGCCAGCAGTTTAGATCCCGGGGAGCTGTTTTTT. It specifies CASSLDPGELFF. V is TRBV28 and J is TRBJ2-2; D is unclear. The length of the CDR3 is 12 residues. Per germline, CDR1 MDHEN and CDR2 SYDVKM. Trimming removed 2 bases from V and 6 bases from J, with 4 bases in between.

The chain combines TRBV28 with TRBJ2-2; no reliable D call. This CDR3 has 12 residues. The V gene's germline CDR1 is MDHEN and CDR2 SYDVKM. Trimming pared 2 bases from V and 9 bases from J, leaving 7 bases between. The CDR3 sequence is CASSLGVRELFF. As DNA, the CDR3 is TGTGCCAGCAGTTTAGGGGTTCGGGAGCTGTTTTTT.

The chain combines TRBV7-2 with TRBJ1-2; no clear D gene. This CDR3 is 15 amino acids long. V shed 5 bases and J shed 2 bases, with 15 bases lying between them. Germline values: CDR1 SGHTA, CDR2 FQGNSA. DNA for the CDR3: TGTGCCAGCAGCCCTTGGACTGGAGAGAACTATGGCTACACCTTC. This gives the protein CASSPWTGENYGYTF.

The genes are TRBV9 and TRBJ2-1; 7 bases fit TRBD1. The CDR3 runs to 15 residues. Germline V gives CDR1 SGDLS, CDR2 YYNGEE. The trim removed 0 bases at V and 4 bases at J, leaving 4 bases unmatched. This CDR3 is CASSVVGTDYNEQFF. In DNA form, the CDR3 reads TGTGCCAGCAGCGTAGTGGGGACAGATTACAATGAGCAGTTCTTC.

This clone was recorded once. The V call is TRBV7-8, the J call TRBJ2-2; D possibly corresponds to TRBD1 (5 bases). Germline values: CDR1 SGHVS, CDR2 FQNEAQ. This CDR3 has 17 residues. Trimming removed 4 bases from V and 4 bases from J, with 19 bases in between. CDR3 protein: CASSSLKRQGSTGELFF. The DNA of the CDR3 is TGTGCCAGCAGCTCCCTGAAACGGCAGGGCAGCACCGGGGAGCTGTTTTTT.

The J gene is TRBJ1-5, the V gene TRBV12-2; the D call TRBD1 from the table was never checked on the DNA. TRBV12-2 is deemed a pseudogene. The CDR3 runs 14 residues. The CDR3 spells CASRLVQWYQPQHF. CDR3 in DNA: TGTGCAAGTCGCTTAGTTCAGTGGTATCAGCCCCAGCATTTT.